This T cell receptor beta chain was sequenced during a study of blood T cell repertoires in COVID-19. Study in general: Sources were T cells, B-cell-depleted T cells, or PBMCs; the material itself was cDNA or gDNA.

Per the original methods: Amplification of reference gene primers was used by the study to estimate nucleated cell counts. Assay: immunoSEQ multiplex PCR; the TCRdb copy retains only in-frame clones and omits some. V, J and clone size are those of that table, while D and trimming were read from the DNA. The sample yields fewer than 300,000 clones, 70% to 90% seen once. The CDR3 loop spans 14 amino acids. Germline assignment: CDR1 MDHEN and CDR2 SYDVKM. The V gene end was trimmed by 4 bases and the J gene end by 4 bases; junction bases not matched to a gene: 0. The chain has TRBV28 and TRBJ2-2; 10 bases match TRBD2. The clonotype originates from a man aged 45-65 years with active or convalescent COVID-19. Material for sequencing was peripheral blood. The chain's CDR3 is CASSSSGSTGELFF. CDR3 DNA sequence: TGTGCCAGCAGTTCTAGCGGGAGCACCGGGGAGCTGTTTTTT.